The source of this TCR beta chain is a study of identical twins. General study findings and limits: Surplus twin overlap in beta out-of-frame sequences was less pronounced. Sequences that were out-of-frame, alpha and twin-shared displayed an excess of low generation probability.

A universal primer site was added by template switching, and unique molecular identifiers were carried by the cDNA. Using its own MiXCR run on the 5' RACE reads, TCRdb lists one record per CDR3 protein. The sample includes around 240,000 distinct CDR3 sequences, over 9.5% of them seen just once. For this clonotype: Its antigen is currently unknown.

The J segment lost 1 base and the V segment lost 7 bases, leaving 12 bases of the junction unmatched. The germline CDR1 and CDR2 sequences are SQVTM and ANQGSEA. This CDR3 is built from 16 residues. The V and J genes are TRBV29-1 and TRBJ2-3; 9 nucleotides align to TRBD2. The sequence was obtained from a man aged 45 to 65 in good health. Sequencing was performed on memory T cells sorted from blood. DNA of the CDR3: TGCAGCGCTAGGGGACTAGCTGATAAAGGCACAGATACGCAGTATTTT. This translates into CSARGLADKGTDTQYF.